This passage covers 14 T cell receptor beta chains from one sample sequenced in a study of blood T cell repertoires in COVID-19. Sequencing was performed with immunoSEQ multiplex PCR; in TCRdb, only in-frame clones are kept and a portion is missing. The profile shows some 75,000 clones, around 89% of them singletons. Material: peripheral blood. The receptors derive from a man aged 60-69 years with acute or convalescent COVID-19.

This chain uses TRBV4-2 with TRBJ1-2; D perhaps matches TRBD1 (5 bases). Germline V gene data show CDR1 as LGHNA and CDR2 as YNFKEQ. V lost 0 bases and J lost 8, with 16 bases in between. The CDR3 loop spans 15 amino acids. CDR3 coding DNA: TGTGCCAGCAGCCAAGATCTGAGGGGACTAGGAGGCTACACCTTC. Translating it yields CASSQDLRGLGGYTF.

This chain joins TRBV5-6 and TRBJ2-1, with 8 bases aligning to TRBD2. There are 16 residues in the CDR3. V shed 0 bases, J shed 1 base, and the junction held 3 bases outside the gene matches. Germline values: CDR1 SGHDT, CDR2 YYEEEE. This chain's CDR3 is CASSLASGRSYNEQFF. The DNA for the CDR3 is TGTGCCAGCAGCTTGGCCAGCGGGAGATCCTACAATGAGCAGTTCTTC.

This clone appeared a single time. The chain carries TRBV19 and TRBJ2-3; possibly TRBD2 for D (5 bases). The CDR3 contains 16 residues. V was trimmed by 4 bases and J by 3 bases, leaving 17 bases between them. CDR1 and CDR2 (germline): LNHDA, SQIVND (reference sequence). For the CDR3, the DNA is TGTGCCAGTAGTACTTCCAGCGGAGGAATTACAGATACGCAGTATTTT. This gives the protein CASSTSSGGITDTQYF. The full variable domain, its missing parts supplied by reference TRBV19 and TRBJ2-3, is DGGITQSPKYLFRKEGQNVTLSCEQNLNHDAMYWYRQDPGQGLRLIYYSQIVNDFQKGDIAEGYSVSREKKESFPLTVTSAQKNPTAFYLCASSTSSGGITDTQYFGPGTRLTVL.

This clone has just one count. This chain links TRBV5-1 with TRBJ1-2; 9 nucleotides line up with TRBD1. The CDR3 has 14 residues. Germline lookup yields CDR1 SGHRS and CDR2 YFSETQ. V trimming: 0 bases; J trimming: 8 bases; junction bases outside the gene matches: 5. The CDR3 DNA reads as TGCGCCAGCAGCTTGGCCGGACAGGGGCAAGGCTACACCTTC. Its protein is CASSLAGQGQGYTF.

This clone has a handful of counts. This chain links TRBV5-1 with TRBJ1-3; 7 bases are shared with TRBD1. Germline CDR1 SGHRS, CDR2 YFSETQ. With V trimmed by 0 bases and J by 7 bases, 10 bases remained unmatched. CDR3 length: 16 residues. CDR3 DNA sequence: TGCGCCAGCAGCTTGGTTAATAGGGGGCCGCCGAACACCATATATTTT. Protein product: CASSLVNRGPPNTIYF.

This clone was detected only once. The V gene is TRBV6-5, the J gene TRBJ2-1; D is ambiguous. Germline values: CDR1 MNHEY, CDR2 SVGAGI. Deletions cut 0 bases from V and 11 bases from J, with 14 bases between. The CDR3 length is 14 residues. The CDR3 bases are TGTGCCAGCAGTTACTCGGCCTCCCGGGTCCAGCAGTTCTTC. Residues: CASSYSASRVQQFF.

The chain joins TRBV5-1 to TRBJ2-2, with 10 bases aligning to TRBD1. Germline CDR1 and CDR2: SGHRS and YFSETQ. The CDR3 is made up of 16 amino acids. Unmatched junction bases numbered 6, after V lost 4 bases and J lost 3 bases. Here the CDR3 DNA reads TGCGCCAGCAGCAGGGGACAGGGGCTAGACACCGGGGAGCTGTTTTTT. It yields the protein CASSRGQGLDTGELFF.

In regard to this clone: Within the sample, other DNA sequences also encode this same CDR3. CDR3 protein: CASSSGLAGTDTQYF. In DNA form, the CDR3 reads TGCGCCAGCAGTTCCGGACTAGCTGGCACAGATACGCAGTATTTT. The V gene is TRBV5-1, the J gene TRBJ2-3, with TRBD2 matching 8 bases. This CDR3 contains 15 residues. Germline CDR1 is SGHRS and CDR2 is YFSETQ. V shed 5 bases, J shed 1 base, and the junction held 6 bases outside the gene matches. Using reference TRBV5-1 and TRBJ2-3 for the parts outside the CDR3, the full variable domain is KAGVTQTPRYLIKTRGQQVTLSCSPISGHRSVSWYQQTPGQGLQFLFEYFSETQRNKGNFPGRFSGRQFSNSRSEMNVSTLELGDSALYLCASSSGLAGTDTQYFGPGTRLTVL.

The chain is built from TRBV19 and TRBJ2-2; D perhaps matches TRBD1 (6 bases). V was pared by 5 bases and J by 6 bases, with 16 bases between. CDR3 length: 15 amino acids. Germline CDR1 LNHDA, CDR2 SQIVND (reference sequence). CDR3 sequence (DNA): TGTGCCAGTAGTTCGGGACACGGCCGGGCCGGGGAGCTGTTTTTT. It yields the protein CASSSGHGRAGELFF.

The chain carries TRBV5-4 and TRBJ2-7; 9 bases are a match to TRBD1. Looked up from germline, CDR1 is SGHNT and CDR2 is YYREEE (reference sequence). With V trimmed by 1 base and J by 3 bases, 5 bases remained unmatched. The CDR3 contains 15 residues. CDR3 nucleotide sequence: TGTGCCAGCAGCTTGTTTGAGACAGGGGGCTACGAGCAGTACTTC. Its translation is CASSLFETGGYEQYF.

This chain uses TRBV10-3 with TRBJ2-5; TRBD2 matches 9 bases. CDR3 length: 16 residues. In germline, CDR1 is ENHRY, CDR2 SYGVKD. Trimming removed 3 bases from V and 5 bases from J; junction bases left unmatched: 10. The CDR3 region has the DNA TGTGCCATCAGTGACGGTAGCGGGGGTTCCGGGGAGACCCAGTACTTC. Protein sequence: CAISDGSGGSGETQYF.

The chain couples TRBV7-8 to TRBJ2-7; 8 nucleotides agree with TRBD1. Unmatched junction bases numbered 7, after V lost 4 bases and J lost 2 bases. Germline V gene sequence: CDR1 SGHVS, CDR2 FQNEAQ. This CDR3 has 15 amino acids. CDR3 bases: TGTGCCAGCAGCTCCTGGCGGACAGGGACCTACGAGCAGTACTTC. Its translation: CASSSWRTGTYEQYF.

V usage is TRBV9 and J usage is TRBJ2-7; 12 bases fit TRBD2. Germline-derived CDR1 and CDR2 are SGDLS and YYNGEE. Germline trimming cut 3 bases from V and 0 bases from J; bases unmatched to any gene: 4. The CDR3 totals 16 residues. The CDR3 spells CASSEGLAGSSYEQYF. As DNA, the CDR3 is TGTGCCAGCAGCGAAGGACTAGCGGGGAGCTCCTACGAGCAGTACTTC.

The J gene is TRBJ2-1, the V gene TRBV19; D is perhaps TRBD2 (6 bases). From germline, CDR1 is LNHDA and CDR2 SQIVND (reference sequence). CDR3 size: 16 residues. The V end was cut by 3 bases, the J end by 0 bases, with 12 bases between. The CDR3 nucleotides read TGTGCCAGTAGTATGTGGCGGGACCCCTCCTACAATGAGCAGTTCTTC. Amino acids: CASSMWRDPSYNEQFF. Complete variable domain (other parts from reference TRBV19 and TRBJ2-1): DGGITQSPKYLFRKEGQNVTLSCEQNLNHDAMYWYRQDPGQGLRLIYYSQIVNDFQKGDIAEGYSVSREKKESFPLTVTSAQKNPTAFYLCASSMWRDPSYNEQFFGPGTRLTVL.